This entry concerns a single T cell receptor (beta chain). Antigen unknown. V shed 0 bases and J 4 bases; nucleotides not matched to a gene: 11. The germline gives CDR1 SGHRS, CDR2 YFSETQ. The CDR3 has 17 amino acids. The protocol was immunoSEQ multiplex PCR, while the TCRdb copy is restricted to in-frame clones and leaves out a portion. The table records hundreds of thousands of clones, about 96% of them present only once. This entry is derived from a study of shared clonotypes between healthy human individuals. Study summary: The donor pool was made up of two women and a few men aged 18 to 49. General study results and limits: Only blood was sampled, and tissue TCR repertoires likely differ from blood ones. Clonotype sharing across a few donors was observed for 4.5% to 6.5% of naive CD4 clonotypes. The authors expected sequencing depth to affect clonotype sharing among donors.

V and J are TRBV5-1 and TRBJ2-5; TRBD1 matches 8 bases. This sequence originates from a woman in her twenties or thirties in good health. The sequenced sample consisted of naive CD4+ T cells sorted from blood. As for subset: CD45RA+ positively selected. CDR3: CASSLGVRTGSGETQYF. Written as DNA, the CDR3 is TGCGCCAGCAGCTTGGGGGTCCGGACAGGGTCGGGAGAGACCCAGTACTTC.